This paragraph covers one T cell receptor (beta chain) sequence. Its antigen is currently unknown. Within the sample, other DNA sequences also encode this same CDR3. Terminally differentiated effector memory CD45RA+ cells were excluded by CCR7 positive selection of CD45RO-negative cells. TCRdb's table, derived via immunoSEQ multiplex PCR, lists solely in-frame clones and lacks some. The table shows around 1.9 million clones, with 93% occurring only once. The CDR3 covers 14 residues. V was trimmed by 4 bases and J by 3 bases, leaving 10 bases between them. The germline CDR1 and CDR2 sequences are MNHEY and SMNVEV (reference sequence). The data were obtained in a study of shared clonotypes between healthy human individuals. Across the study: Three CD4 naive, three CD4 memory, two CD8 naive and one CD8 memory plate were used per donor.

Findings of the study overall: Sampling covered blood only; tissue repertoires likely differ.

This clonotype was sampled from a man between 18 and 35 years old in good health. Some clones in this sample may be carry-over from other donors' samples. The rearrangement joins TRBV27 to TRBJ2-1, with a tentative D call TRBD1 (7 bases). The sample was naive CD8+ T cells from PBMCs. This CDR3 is CASSWQGGYNEQFF. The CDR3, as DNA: TGTGCCAGCAGTTGGCAGGGGGGCTACAATGAGCAGTTCTTC.